These 7 T cell receptor beta chains were sequenced from one sample in a study of memory CD4+ T cells and cytomegalovirus serostatus. The sort gate was single viable CD3+CD4+CD8-CD45RO+ cells for memory CD4+ T cells. TCRdb keeps only in-frame clones here, not all; method: immunoSEQ multiplex PCR. The repertoire includes some 47,000 clones, 60% to 80% of them detected once, and approximately 0.71% sits in the top ten. The sample comprised memory CD4+ T cells from blood. Every receptor here comes from an adult in good health and CMV-seronegative.

The rearrangement joins TRBV27 to TRBJ2-7; tentative D call: TRBD1 (5 bases). The CDR3 is 15 residues long. Germline V gene lookup returns CDR1 MNHEY and CDR2 SMNVEV (reference sequence). V shed 5 bases and J shed 0 bases, with 14 bases lying between them. The CDR3 DNA is TGTGCCAGCAGTCCATGGGCAGGGTACTCCTACGAGCAGTACTTC. Protein sequence: CASSPWAGYSYEQYF.

The CDR3 sequence is CATRDRGSANEKLFF. For the CDR3, the DNA is TGTGCCACCCGGGACAGGGGATCGGCTAATGAAAAACTGTTTTTT. V gene TRBV27 combines with J gene TRBJ1-4; 10 nucleotides line up with TRBD1. J was trimmed by 3 bases and V by 10 bases; bases with no gene match: 8. The CDR3 consists of 15 residues. CDR1 is MNHEY and CDR2 is SMNVEV in the germline V gene (reference sequence).

The chain employs TRBV7-8 and TRBJ1-3; TRBD1 aligns across 8 bases. The CDR3 has 16 residues. Germline lookup yields CDR1 SGHVS and CDR2 FQNEAQ. J gave up 1 base and V 2 bases, and 4 bases lay outside the gene matches. In nucleotides, the CDR3 is TGTGCCAGCAGCTTACAGGGGGCGAGGTCTGGAAACACCATATATTTT. Its protein product is CASSLQGARSGNTIYF.

This rearrangement joins TRBV9 to TRBJ2-5; the D call may be TRBD1 or TRBD2 (5 bases each). Germline-derived CDR1 and CDR2 are SGDLS and YYNGEE. This CDR3 contains 15 residues. V lost 6 bases and J 5 bases, leaving 20 bases between the germline ends. CDR3 residues: CASKAGARAEETQYF. CDR3 coding DNA: TGTGCCAGCAAAGCCGGGGCGCGGGCTGAGGAGACCCAGTACTTC.

This clone was seen more than once but under ten times. The V and J genes are TRBV29-1 and TRBJ1-1; D perhaps matches TRBD1 (5 bases). The CDR3 loop spans 11 amino acids. The germline V gene has CDR1 SQVTM and CDR2 ANQGSEA. V was trimmed by 5 bases and J by 10 bases, leaving 14 bases between them. CDR3 sequence: CSVLATEAAFF. The CDR3, as DNA: TGCAGCGTTTTGGCGACAGAAGCAGCTTTCTTT.

The V gene is TRBV15, the J gene TRBJ2-3, with D perhaps TRBD1 or TRBD2 (5 bases each). The CDR3 has 14 residues. The germline V gene encodes CDR1 LNHNV and CDR2 YYDKDF (reference sequence). The V gene lost 9 bases and the J gene lost 5 bases, with 18 bases spanning the gap. This CDR3 reads CATKRGPGGDTQYF. In nucleotides, the CDR3 is TGTGCCACTAAACGGGGCCCAGGAGGAGATACGCAGTATTTT.

V is TRBV7-9 and J is TRBJ1-2; tentative D call: TRBD1 (5 bases). This CDR3 is built from 14 residues. V was pared by 6 bases and J by 6 bases, with 17 bases between. From germline, CDR1 is SEHNR and CDR2 FQNEAQ (reference sequence). The CDR3 sequence: CASSHPGGRNGYTF. The CDR3 DNA sequence: TGTGCCAGCAGTCACCCGGGGGGTAGAAATGGCTACACCTTC. The variable domain in full, completed from reference TRBV7-9 and TRBJ1-2, reads DTGVSQNPRHKITKRGQNVTFRCDPISEHNRLYWYRQTLGQGPEFLTYFQNEAQLEKSRLLSDRFSAERPKGSFSTLEIQRTEQGDSAMYLCASSHPGGRNGYTFGSGTRLTVV.